The 28 T cell receptor beta chains listed next were all sequenced from one sample in a study of T cell responses to AZD1222 COVID-19 vaccine. The repertoire was sequenced with immunoSEQ multiplex PCR; TCRdb's copy has only in-frame clones and lacks some. The sample yields 150,000 to 190,000 clones, less than 90% seen once. The sample consisted of peripheral blood, taken after recovery from COVID-19. All receptors come from an adult who had recovered from COVID-19.

This clone turned up a few times. The chain recombines TRBV29-1 with TRBJ2-1; 16 nucleotides match TRBD2. The germline V gene encodes CDR1 SQVTM and CDR2 ANQGSEA. V shed 7 bases and J 6 bases; nucleotides not matched to a gene: 6. This CDR3 contains 15 residues. The CDR3 loop is CSARGTSGGANEQFF. The CDR3 coding sequence is TGCAGCGCAAGAGGGACTAGCGGGGGGGCCAATGAGCAGTTCTTC.

V usage is TRBV20-1 and J usage is TRBJ2-7, with TRBD2 as a possible D gene (5 bases). Between the trimmed V and J ends, which lost 1 base and 4 bases, there was a span of 5 bases. CDR3 length: 11 residues. Germline V gene lookup returns CDR1 DFQATT and CDR2 SNEGSKA (reference sequence). The CDR3: CSARAGYEQYF. The CDR3 DNA reads as TGCAGTGCTAGAGCGGGGTACGAGCAGTACTTC.

The chain combines TRBV9 with TRBJ1-4, with D uncertain. Per germline, CDR1 SGDLS and CDR2 YYNGEE. The CDR3 is 14 amino acids. V was pared by 4 bases and J by 2 bases, with 9 bases between. The CDR3 spells CASSSAKTNEKLFF. The DNA of the CDR3 is TGTGCCAGCAGCTCCGCCAAGACTAATGAAAAACTGTTTTTT.

The V gene is TRBV24-1, the J gene TRBJ2-1, with unresolved D. The CDR3 runs 18 residues. Trimming pared 2 bases from V and 4 bases from J, leaving 20 bases between. Germline lookup yields CDR1 KGHDR and CDR2 SFDVKD. CDR3 residues: CATSDSRSYSSEYNEQFF. CDR3 DNA sequence: TGTGCCACCAGTGATTCCCGATCATACTCTTCGGAGTACAATGAGCAGTTCTTC.

This clone was picked up a small number of times. This sequence joins TRBV18 and TRBJ1-5; D not certain. CDR1 is KGHSH, CDR2 LQKENI, per germline. The CDR3 has 16 residues. Trimming removed 3 bases from V and 2 bases from J, with 14 bases in between. In DNA form, the CDR3 reads TGTGCCAGCTCACCTAGCCGGGGTGAGGGCAATCAGCCCCAGCATTTT. It codes for CASSPSRGEGNQPQHF. The full variable domain, its missing parts supplied by reference TRBV18 and TRBJ1-5, is NAGVMQNPRHLVRRRGQEARLRCSPMKGHSHVYWYRQLPEEGLKFMVYLQKENIIDESGMPKERFSAEFPKEGPSILRIQQVVRGDSAAYFCASSPSRGEGNQPQHFGDGTRLSIL.

The chain combines TRBV10-3 with TRBJ2-5, with D tentatively TRBD2 (5 bases). The CDR3 length is 13 residues. CDR1 is ENHRY, CDR2 SYGVKD, per germline. V was trimmed by 8 bases and J by 3 bases, leaving 13 bases between them. The CDR3 region has the DNA TGTGCCATCTCCACTTCAGCGGAAGAGACCCAGTACTTC. This codes for CAISTSAEETQYF.

CDR3 nucleotides: TGCGCCAGCAGCTTGGCCCCTAGCGGGGGCCACAATGAGCAGTTCTTC. It yields the protein CASSLAPSGGHNEQFF. The chain uses TRBV5-1 and TRBJ2-1; 10 positions match TRBD2. The J segment lost 5 bases and the V segment lost 0 bases, leaving 5 bases of the junction unmatched. The CDR3 covers 16 residues. The germline V gene has CDR1 SGHRS and CDR2 YFSETQ.

This chain uses TRBV21-1 with TRBJ1-1; the listed D gene, TRBD1, was not tested against the DNA. TRBV21-1 is recorded as a pseudogene. The CDR3 spans 14 residues. This CDR3 reads CASSNGTANTEAFF. CDR3 DNA: TGTGCCAGCAGCAACGGGACAGCGAACACTGAAGCTTTCTTT.

The rearrangement uses TRBV27 and TRBJ1-1; D uncertain. Trimming left V 3 bases short and J 1 base short, with 9 bases between. Germline V gene data show CDR1 as MNHEY and CDR2 as SMNVEV (reference sequence). This CDR3 is 14 amino acids long. The CDR3 bases are TGTGCCAGCAGTTTGGTCAGGCGGAACACTGAAGCTTTCTTT. Protein: CASSLVRRNTEAFF.

CDR3 in DNA: TGTGCCAGCGAAGCGCCTAGCACAGATACGCAGTATTTT. Encoded protein: CASEAPSTDTQYF. This chain links TRBV6-6 with TRBJ2-3; D gene ambiguous. Germline values: CDR1 MNHNY, CDR2 SVGAGI (reference sequence). The CDR3 sequence is 13 residues long. V was clipped by 8 bases and J by 0 bases, with 9 bases between them.

This clone has just one count. The chain links TRBV7-6 to TRBJ1-1; 8 bases agree with TRBD1. There are 16 residues in the CDR3. CDR1 is SGHVS, CDR2 FNYEAQ, per germline. V dropped 4 bases and J dropped 3; count of bases not matched to a gene: 10. The CDR3 bases are TGTGCCAGCAGCTCGATACAGGGGGGAGGGTACACTGAAGCTTTCTTT. As protein: CASSSIQGGGYTEAFF. The full variable domain, its missing parts supplied by reference TRBV7-6 and TRBJ1-1, is GAGVSQSPRYKVTKRGQDVALRCDPISGHVSLYWYRQALGQGPEFLTYFNYEAQQDKSGLPNDRFSAERPEGSISTLTIQRTEQRDSAMYRCASSSIQGGGYTEAFFGQGTRLTVV.

The chain carries TRBV15 and TRBJ2-7; no clear D gene. The V end lost 0 bases, the J end lost 7 bases, and 10 bases lay between the germline ends. Looked up from germline, CDR1 is LNHNV and CDR2 is YYDKDF (reference sequence). This CDR3 region has 13 residues. As DNA, the CDR3 is TGTGCCACCAGCAGAGACCAGTTGGGGGAGCAGTACTTC. Its translation is CATSRDQLGEQYF. The whole variable domain, filled in from reference TRBV15 and TRBJ2-7, reads DAMVIQNPRYQVTQFGKPVTLSCSQTLNHNVMYWYQQKSSQAPKLLFHYYDKDFNNEADTPDNFQSRRPNTSFCFLDIRSPGLGDTAMYLCATSRDQLGEQYFGPGTRLTVT.

V gene TRBV7-3 combines with J gene TRBJ1-1, with a tentative D call TRBD1 (6 bases). Looked up from germline, CDR1 is SGHTA and CDR2 is FQGTGA. This CDR3 region has 16 residues. V was shortened by 5 bases and J by 8 bases, with 24 bases between the two germline ends. CDR3 amino acids: CASSASRVQGRAEAFF. The CDR3 bases are TGTGCCAGCAGCGCCTCGCGGGTACAGGGCCGGGCCGAAGCTTTCTTT. The whole variable domain, filled in from reference TRBV7-3 and TRBJ1-1, reads GAGVSQTPSNKVTEKGKYVELRCDPISGHTALYWYRQSLGQGPEFLIYFQGTGAADDSGLPNDRFFAVRPEGSVSTLKIQRTERGDSAVYLCASSASRVQGRAEAFFGQGTRLTVV.

The genes are TRBV6-1 and TRBJ2-7; the D call may be TRBD1 or TRBD2 (6 bases each). V lost 2 bases and J lost 5, with 13 bases in between. Germline V gene data show CDR1 as MNHNS and CDR2 as SASEGT. The CDR3 loop spans 14 amino acids. This chain's CDR3 is CASSESGDFDEQYF. The CDR3 region has the DNA TGTGCCAGCAGTGAATCAGGGGACTTCGACGAGCAGTACTTC.

The J gene is TRBJ1-1, the V gene TRBV6-5; D perhaps matches TRBD1 (6 bases). The germline V gene encodes CDR1 MNHEY and CDR2 SVGAGI. V lost 7 bases and J 5 bases, leaving 17 bases between the germline ends. The CDR3 is 14 residues long. CDR3 sequence (DNA): TGTGCCAGCATCGTTGACAGGCGAGGGACTGAAGCTTTCTTT. Residues: CASIVDRRGTEAFF.

The J gene is TRBJ1-5, the V gene TRBV21-1; the table's TRBD1 call for D was not verified on the DNA. TRBV21-1 is shown as a pseudogene. The CDR3 extends over 17 amino acids. CDR3 sequence reads: CASSNEIPGQGVQPQHF. CDR3 in DNA: TGTGCCAGCAGTAACGAAATCCCGGGACAGGGGGTTCAGCCCCAGCATTTT.

This clone was seen a handful of times. This chain joins TRBV5-6 and TRBJ2-7; TRBD2 aligns across 12 bases. CDR1 is SGHDT, CDR2 YYEEEE, per germline. This CDR3 is 15 amino acids long. With 3 bases clipped from V and 4 bases from J, the junction kept 5 bases outside the gene matches. In nucleotides, the CDR3 is TGTGCCAGCAGCTCCCTAGCGGGAGGGCCGTACGAGCAGTACTTC. It is translated as CASSSLAGGPYEQYF.

V gene TRBV9 combines with J gene TRBJ2-5, with a possible D match to TRBD2 (5 bases). The germline V and J ends were trimmed by 0 bases and 1 base, with 10 bases remaining between them. The CDR3 totals 15 residues. CDR1 and CDR2 from the germline V gene are SGDLS and YYNGEE. As DNA, the CDR3 is TGTGCCAGCAGCGTAGGTCCGGGAAGCCAAGAGACCCAGTACTTC. It codes for CASSVGPGSQETQYF.

The chain joins TRBV5-1 to TRBJ1-2; D call uncertain. The germline V and J ends were trimmed by 2 bases and 4 bases, with 9 bases remaining between them. Germline lookup yields CDR1 SGHRS and CDR2 YFSETQ. CDR3 length: 13 residues. The DNA of the CDR3 is TGCGCCAGCAGCTTTAATAGCGTCTATGGCTACACCTTC. Its protein product is CASSFNSVYGYTF.

The chain combines TRBV5-1 with TRBJ2-7, with TRBD1 as a possible D gene (5 bases). V dropped 4 bases and J dropped 2 bases, with 16 bases sitting between them. The CDR3 contains 15 residues. Germline CDR1 and CDR2: SGHRS and YFSETQ. Here the CDR3 DNA reads TGCGCCAGCAGCCTTGGGGTACCAGGGACCTACGAGCAGTACTTC. The encoded protein is CASSLGVPGTYEQYF.

V gene TRBV5-4 combines with J gene TRBJ2-7, with D hard to call. V was shortened by 2 bases and J by 2 bases, with 8 bases between the two germline ends. Germline lookup yields CDR1 SGHNT and CDR2 YYREEE (reference sequence). CDR3 size: 13 residues. The chain's CDR3 is CASSFGRPYEQYF. The DNA for the CDR3 is TGTGCCAGCAGCTTCGGGCGACCCTACGAGCAGTACTTC. The full variable domain, with the rest looked up from reference TRBV5-4 and TRBJ2-7, is ETGVTQSPTHLIKTRGQQVTLRCSSQSGHNTVSWYQQALGQGPQFIFQYYREEENGRGNFPPRFSGLQFPNYSSELNVNALELDDSALYLCASSFGRPYEQYFGPGTRLTVT.

In this sample, this clone turned up a few times. The chain links TRBV27 to TRBJ1-4, with D unclear. The CDR3 is 17 residues long. V lost 1 base and J lost 2, with 14 bases in between. Germline V lookup: CDR1 MNHEY, CDR2 SMNVEV (reference sequence). The CDR3 DNA reads as TGTGCCAGCAGTTTATTCTGGCCGAGGAGGACTAATGAAAAACTGTTTTTT. It encodes CASSLFWPRRTNEKLFF.

This clone was found once. The chain combines TRBV11-2 with TRBJ2-7; TRBD2 aligns across 8 bases. Germline CDR1 SGHAT, CDR2 FQNNGV. The V and J ends lost 7 bases and 7 bases, in that order; junction bases with no gene match: 15. The CDR3 has 15 amino acids. CDR3 region: CASTLLGSGVSEQYF. The CDR3 DNA sequence: TGTGCCAGCACCTTGCTCGGTAGCGGGGTTAGTGAGCAGTACTTC. The full variable domain, in which reference TRBV11-2 and TRBJ2-7 provide the parts outside the CDR3, is EAGVAQSPRYKIIEKRQSVAFWCNPISGHATLYWYQQILGQGPKLLIQFQNNGVVDDSQLPKDRFSAERLKGVDSTLKIQPAKLEDSAVYLCASTLLGSGVSEQYFGPGTRLTVT.

The rearrangement uses TRBV29-1 and TRBJ2-1, with D unresolved. Trimming cost V 4 bases and J 0 bases, with 22 bases left between them. The V gene's germline CDR1 is SQVTM and CDR2 ANQGSEA. This CDR3 is built from 18 residues. The DNA of the CDR3 is TGCAGCGTTGGGGTCGTGAATAGCCCTGTAAGCTCCTACAATGAGCAGTTCTTC. This gives the protein CSVGVVNSPVSSYNEQFF.

The J gene is TRBJ2-1, the V gene TRBV11-3; 7 nucleotides agree with TRBD2. The CDR3 length is 16 residues. CDR1 is SGHNT, CDR2 YENEEA, per germline. Germline trimming cut 5 bases from V and 2 bases from J; bases unmatched to any gene: 9. This CDR3 is CASSPGGGTTYNEQFF. As DNA, the CDR3 is TGTGCCAGCAGCCCCGGCGGGGGTACAACCTACAATGAGCAGTTCTTC.

The chain employs TRBV6-5 and TRBJ1-1, with D possibly TRBD1 on 5 matching bases. Germline assignment: CDR1 MNHEY and CDR2 SVGAGI. This CDR3 spans 13 amino acids. V lost 5 bases, J lost 1 base, and 8 bases lay in between. The CDR3 loop reads CASSIDRNTEAFF. In DNA, the CDR3 is TGTGCCAGCAGTATTGACAGGAACACTGAAGCTTTCTTT.

This chain connects TRBV2 to TRBJ1-5; 10 positions match TRBD1. Germline trimming cut 4 bases from V and 1 base from J; bases unmatched to any gene: 7. The CDR3 consists of 17 residues. The germline V gene has CDR1 SNHLY and CDR2 FYNNEI. This CDR3 reads CASSARGTGASNQPQHF. The CDR3 nucleotides read TGTGCCAGCAGTGCCCGGGGGACAGGGGCGAGCAATCAGCCCCAGCATTTT.

This chain uses TRBV6-1 with TRBJ1-2; D gene ambiguous. The CDR3 spans 13 residues. CDR1 and CDR2 from the germline V gene are MNHNS and SASEGT. With 2 bases removed from V and 2 bases from J, the gap between germline ends came to 6 bases. CDR3 DNA sequence: TGTGCCAGCAGTGAACGGCGGAACTATGGCTACACCTTC. It specifies CASSERRNYGYTF.